The source of this T cell receptor beta chain is a study of CD8 T cells in Susac syndrome. Roughly 0.45 to 1 ug RNA was reverse transcribed with random hexamers. The authors amplified TCR beta CDR3 across 54 Vbeta and 13 Jbeta using immunoSEQ multiplex PCR. TCRdb re-called the immunoSEQ multiplex PCR reads with MiXCR, one entry per CDR3 protein. The sample shows 95,000 to 150,000 distinct CDR3 sequences, 85% to 95% of them seen only once. The CDR3 contains 13 residues. The V end was cut by 0 bases, the J end by 6 bases, with 8 bases between. Germline loops: CDR1 MGHRA, CDR2 YSYEKL. The sequenced target, TCR beta, came from blood CD8+ and CD4+ T cells. Control patients had untreated stable or active relapsing-remitting multiple sclerosis by revised McDonald criteria. TEMRA cells were FACS-enriched and CD8+ and CD4+ T cells negatively isolated.

This chain uses TRBV4-1 with TRBJ2-5, with a weak D call TRBD2 (5 bases). This receptor was taken from a human donor with multiple sclerosis. Sequencing was performed on CD8+ T cells from PBMCs. CDR3 sequence reads: CASSQDPGKTQYF. The CDR3 nucleotides read TGCGCCAGCAGCCAAGATCCGGGGAAGACCCAGTACTTC.